A selection of T cell receptor beta chains follows, all from one sample in a study of shared clonotypes between healthy human individuals. Here immunoSEQ multiplex PCR was the method, and the copy in TCRdb shows in-frame clones only, minus some. The table shows 1.4 million to 1.5 million clones, with approximately 96% occurring only once. Material: naive CD4+ T cells sorted from blood. These receptors all stem from a young man in good health. Both conserved end residues are part of each CDR3. D genes are given only for firm matches. A row's size may be missing; if present it is once, few, many or a size class.

J gene,clone size,D gene,V gene,CDR3 DNA,CDR3 protein
TRBJ1-5,NA,NA,TRBV6-1,TGTGCCAGCAGCCCGGCTAGCAATCAGCCCCAGCATTTT,CASSPASNQPQHF
TRBJ2-7,NA,NA,TRBV7-8,TGTGCCAGCAGCGAGGGACGCACGCTATCCTACGAGCAGTACTTC,CASSEGRTLSYEQYF
TRBJ2-7,NA,TRBD1,TRBV5-6,TGTGCCAGCCTAGACCGGGACAGGGGGTACGAGCAGTACTTC,CASLDRDRGYEQYF
TRBJ2-3,NA,TRBD1,TRBV29-1,TGCAGCGTTGAAGGCGGGCGAGACAGGGGGCCGGGAGATACGCAGTATTTT,CSVEGGRDRGPGDTQYF
TRBJ2-6,once,NA,TRBV10-3,TGTGCCATAAAGAGCTCTGGGGCCAACGTCCTGACTTTC,CAIKSSGANVLTF
TRBJ1-2,NA,NA,TRBV6-1,TGTGCCAGCAGACCGACGGGGCCCAACTATGGCTACACCTTC,CASRPTGPNYGYTF
TRBJ2-3,once,TRBD1,TRBV6-5,TGTGCCAGCAGCGGACAGGCTGCAGATACGCAGTATTTT,CASSGQAADTQYF
TRBJ1-5,NA,TRBD1,TRBV7-2,TGTGCCAGCAGTGGGACAGGGGCGCCCCAGCATTTT,CASSGTGAPQHF
TRBJ2-5,NA,NA,TRBV14,TGTGCCAGCAGCCAAGATGGCTTGGCCCAGTACTTC,CASSQDGLAQYF
TRBJ2-7,NA,TRBD2,TRBV7-2,TGTGCCAGCAGCTCCCCTCCCGGCGGGAGGGTTAGCGAGCAGTACTTC,CASSSPPGGRVSEQYF
TRBJ2-7,once,TRBD2,TRBV7-2,TGTGCCAGCAGTCGACACGTGGCGGGAGGGCCCTTCGAGCAGTACTTC,CASSRHVAGGPFEQYF
TRBJ1-1,NA,TRBD1,TRBV9,TGTGCCAGCAGCGGAAGGACAGGTGAGGTTAAAGCTTTCTTT,CASSGRTGEVKAFF
TRBJ2-3,NA,NA,TRBV5-1,TGCGCCAGCAGCTTGACGGGGTACACAGATACGCAGTATTTT,CASSLTGYTDTQYF
TRBJ2-5,NA,NA,TRBV5-1,TGCGCCAGCAGCTTGGTACCAGGGAGGGAGACCCAGTACTTC,CASSLVPGRETQYF
TRBJ2-3,NA,TRBD2,TRBV27,TGTGCCAGCAGGCTGATCTCGGGGAGGGCCGACACAGATACGCAGTATTTT,CASRLISGRADTDTQYF
TRBJ2-2,NA,TRBD2,TRBV5-4,TGTGCCAGCAGCTCGGGACTAGCGGGAGACACCGGGGAGCTGTTTTTT,CASSSGLAGDTGELFF
TRBJ1-4,NA,NA,TRBV18,TGTGCCAGCTCACCACGGACCGGTAGTGCTAATGAAAAACTGTTTTTT,CASSPRTGSANEKLFF
TRBJ2-3,NA,NA,TRBV7-2,TGTGCCAGCAGGCGAGGGGGGGCGCCGGGAGATACGCAGTATTTT,CASRRGGAPGDTQYF
TRBJ1-2,NA,TRBD1,TRBV27,TGTGCCAGCAGCTTGACAGGGAACTATGGCTACACCTTC,CASSLTGNYGYTF
TRBJ1-5,NA,NA,TRBV2,TGTGCCAGCACGGCCCTGGGAAGTCAGCCCCAGCATTTT,CASTALGSQPQHF
TRBJ2-1,NA,TRBD2,TRBV7-9,TGTGCCAGCCCGAGCGGGAGCTCCTACAATGAGCAGTTCTTC,CASPSGSSYNEQFF
TRBJ1-2,NA,NA,TRBV10-3,TGTGCCACCTCTGGGGGGAACTATGGCTACACCTTC,CATSGGNYGYTF
TRBJ2-1,NA,NA,TRBV19,TGTGCCAGTAGTATCGGATCCTACAATGAGCAGTTCTTC,CASSIGSYNEQFF
TRBJ2-5,NA,TRBD2,TRBV5-4,TGTGCCAGCAGCGCAGGGACTAGCGGGAGGGCCGATGAGACCCAGTACTTC,CASSAGTSGRADETQYF
TRBJ2-1,NA,NA,TRBV6-6,TGTGCCAGCAGTTACCCCAAGGAACGGGGGAATGAGCAGTTCTTC,CASSYPKERGNEQFF
TRBJ1-2,NA,NA,TRBV6-1,TGTGCCAGCAGGGCGGGGGCACACTATGGCTACACCTTC,CASRAGAHYGYTF
TRBJ2-5,NA,TRBD1,TRBV15,TGTGCCACCAGCAGAGATCCGGTAGGGGGCATCGAAGAGACCCAGTACTTC,CATSRDPVGGIEETQYF
TRBJ2-5,NA,NA,TRBV6-5,TGTGCCAGCAGTTCCCGGTCGACCCAGTACTTC,CASSSRSTQYF
TRBJ2-2,NA,NA,TRBV2,TGTGCCAGCAGTCGAAGGGCCGTAGTAGGAGGGATGCGAGGCACCGGGGAGCTGTTTTTT,CASSRRAVVGGMRGTGELFF
TRBJ2-7,NA,NA,TRBV28,TGTGCCAGCATGAATCAGGTTGGAGGCATTATATCCTACGAGCAGTACTTC,CASMNQVGGIISYEQYF
TRBJ1-3,NA,NA,TRBV9,TGTGCCAGCAGCGTAGGAATCGGCAGGGCCCAGCTCATGGGTGGAAACACCATATATTTT,CASSVGIGRAQLMGGNTIYF
TRBJ2-1,NA,TRBD2,TRBV5-1,TGCGCCAGCAGGGAGGGACTAGCGGGCAACAATGAGCAGTTCTTC,CASREGLAGNNEQFF
TRBJ1-4,NA,NA,TRBV28,TGTGCCAGCAGTCCACCCAAAAACAGGGTTAAACTGTTTTTT,CASSPPKNRVKLFF
TRBJ2-4,NA,NA,TRBV19,TGTGCCAGTAGTATGGGTGAATGGGCTCTAGCCAAAAACATTCAGTACTTC,CASSMGEWALAKNIQYF
TRBJ2-7,once,NA,TRBV27,TGTGCCAGCAGTTATGTACAAGACGGATCCTACGAGCAGTACTTC,CASSYVQDGSYEQYF
TRBJ1-2,NA,NA,TRBV6-4,TGTGCCAGCAGTGACTCGCTTACGGGCTACACCTTC,CASSDSLTGYTF
TRBJ2-3,NA,NA,TRBV2,TGTGCCAGCAGTCTTGGACGATATACGCAGTATTTT,CASSLGRYTQYF
TRBJ2-7,NA,TRBD1,TRBV11-2,TGTGCCAGCAGCTTAAGGTTTACAGGGGTTTTCTACGAGCAGTACTTC,CASSLRFTGVFYEQYF
TRBJ1-2,NA,NA,TRBV2,TGTGCCAGCAGTGAAGCTAAGTCGCTAAAGGTCTATGGCTACACCTTC,CASSEAKSLKVYGYTF
TRBJ2-7,NA,NA,TRBV5-8,TGTGCCAGCAGCTTGGGAGCGCGAACTAGAAACGAGCAGTACTTC,CASSLGARTRNEQYF
TRBJ2-3,NA,TRBD2,TRBV7-9,TGTGCCAGCAGCCCAAGTTTGGCTAGCGGAAGCACAGATACGCAGTATTTT,CASSPSLASGSTDTQYF